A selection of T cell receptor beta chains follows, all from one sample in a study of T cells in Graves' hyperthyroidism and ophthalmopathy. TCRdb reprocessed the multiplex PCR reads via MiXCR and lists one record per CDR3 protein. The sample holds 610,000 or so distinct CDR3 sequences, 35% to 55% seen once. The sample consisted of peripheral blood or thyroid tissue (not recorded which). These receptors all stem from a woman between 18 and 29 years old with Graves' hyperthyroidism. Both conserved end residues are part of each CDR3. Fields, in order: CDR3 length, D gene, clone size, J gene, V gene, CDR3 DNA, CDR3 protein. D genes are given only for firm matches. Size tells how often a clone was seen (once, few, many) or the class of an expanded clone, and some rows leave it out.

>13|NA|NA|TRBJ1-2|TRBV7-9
TGTGCCAGCAGCCTTGGACAAGATTCCGGCTACACCTTC
CASSLGQDSGYTF
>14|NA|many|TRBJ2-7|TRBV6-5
TGTGCCAGCTCCCGAGGGCGGGTGTACTACGAGCAGTACTTC
CASSRGRVYYEQYF
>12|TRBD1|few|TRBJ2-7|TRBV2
TGTGCCACTCTAACAGGGGGAAACGAGCAGTACTTC
CATLTGGNEQYF
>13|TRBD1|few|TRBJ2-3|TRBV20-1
TGCAGTGAGACGGGACAGAGCACAGATACGCAGTATTTT
CSETGQSTDTQYF
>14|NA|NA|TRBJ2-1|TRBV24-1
TGTGCCACCGGTCGGGGAAGCTCCTACAATGAGCAGTTCTTC
CATGRGSSYNEQFF
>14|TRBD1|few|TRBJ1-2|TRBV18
TGTGCCAGCTCACCTCTGGACAGGACTTATGGCTACACCTTC
CASSPLDRTYGYTF
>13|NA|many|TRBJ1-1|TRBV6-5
TGTGCCAGCAGTTACGATAGGGACACTGAAGCTTTCTTT
CASSYDRDTEAFF
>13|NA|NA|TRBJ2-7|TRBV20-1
TGCAGTGCTAGAGCCGGGAGTGACTACGAGCAGTACTTC
CSARAGSDYEQYF
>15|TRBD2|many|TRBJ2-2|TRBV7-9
TGTGCCAGCAGCTTTGGACTAGCGGGCCTCGGGGAGCTGTTTTTT
CASSFGLAGLGELFF
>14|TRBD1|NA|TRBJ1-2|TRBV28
TGTGCCAGCAGTTTAGGAACAGGGGCCGGGGCCTACACCTTC
CASSLGTGAGAYTF
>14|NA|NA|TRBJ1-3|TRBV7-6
TGTGCCAGCAGCTTAACCGGACCGGAAAACACCATATATTTT
CASSLTGPENTIYF
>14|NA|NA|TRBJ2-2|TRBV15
TGTGCCACCAGCAGACGGGATAGGGCCGGGGGGCTGTTTTTT
CATSRRDRAGGLFF
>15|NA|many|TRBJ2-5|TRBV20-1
TGCAGTGCCAAAAAGGTAGCGGCGGCAGTAGAGACCCAGTACTTC
CSAKKVAAAVETQYF
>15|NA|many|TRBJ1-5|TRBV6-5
TGTGCCAGCAGTGAGGGACACTATAGCAATCAGCCCCAGCATTTT
CASSEGHYSNQPQHF
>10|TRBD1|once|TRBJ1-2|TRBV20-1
TGCAGTTACACAGGGGTTGACTACACCTTC
CSYTGVDYTF
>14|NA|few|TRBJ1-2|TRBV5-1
TGCGCCGGCAGCAGCTTAGACAGGAACTATGGCTACACCTTC
CAGSSLDRNYGYTF
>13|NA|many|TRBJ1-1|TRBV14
TGTGCCAGCAGTTTCTGGATGAACACTGAAGCTTTCTTT
CASSFWMNTEAFF
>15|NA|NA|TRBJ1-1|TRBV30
TGTGCCTGGAGTGTAGGCAGGACGATGAACACTGAAGCTTTCTTT
CAWSVGRTMNTEAFF
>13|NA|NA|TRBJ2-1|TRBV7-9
TGTGCCGACGACGCTGGCGTGAACGATGAGCAGTTCTTC
CADDAGVNDEQFF
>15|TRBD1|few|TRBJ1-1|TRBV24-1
TGTGCCACCAGTGATTCGACAGGGCTGGGCACTGAAGCTTTCTTT
CATSDSTGLGTEAFF
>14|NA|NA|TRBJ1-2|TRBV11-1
TGTGCCAGCAGCTTAGTTGGGCAGGGCTATGGCTACACCTTC
CASSLVGQGYGYTF
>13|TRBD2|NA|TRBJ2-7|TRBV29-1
TGCAGCGTTTCCGCGGGAGGGAACTACGAGCAGTACTTC
CSVSAGGNYEQYF
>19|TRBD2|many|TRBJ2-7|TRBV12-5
TGTGCTAGTGGTTTGGTCCTTCCCGTACTAGCGGGAGGGCCCTACGAGCAGTACTTC
CASGLVLPVLAGGPYEQYF
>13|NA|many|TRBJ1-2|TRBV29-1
TGCAGCGTTGTTACAGGGAACGACTATGGCTACACCTTC
CSVVTGNDYGYTF
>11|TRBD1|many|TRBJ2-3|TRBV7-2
TGTGCCACTGGGACAGGGGTAAGGCAGTATTTT
CATGTGVRQYF
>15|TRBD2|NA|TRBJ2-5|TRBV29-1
TGCAGCGTTGTTCTAGCGGGAGGGCCCCAAGAGACCCAGTACTTC
CSVVLAGGPQETQYF
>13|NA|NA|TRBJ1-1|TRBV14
TGTGCCAGCAAAGGGCAGGGCTTCACTGAAGCTTTCTTT
CASKGQGFTEAFF
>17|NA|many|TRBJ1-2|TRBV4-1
TGCGCCAGCAGCCAAGATCCCCGGGGTCTAGGGGGCTATGGCTACACCTTC
CASSQDPRGLGGYGYTF
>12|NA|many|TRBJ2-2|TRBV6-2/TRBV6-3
TGTGCCAGCACCCCGGGACCACCGGAGCTGTTTTTT
CASTPGPPELFF
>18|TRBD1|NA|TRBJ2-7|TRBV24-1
TGTGCCACCAGTGACCCCGGACAGGCGAGAATCAGCTCCTACGAGCAGTACTTC
CATSDPGQARISSYEQYF
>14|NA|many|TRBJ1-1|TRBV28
TGTGCCAGCACCAGGACAGCACCTCACACTGAAGCTTTCTTT
CASTRTAPHTEAFF
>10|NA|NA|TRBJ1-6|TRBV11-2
TGTGCCAGCAGCGTAGATCCCCTCCACTTT
CASSVDPLHF
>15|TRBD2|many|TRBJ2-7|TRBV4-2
TGTGCCAGCAGCCAAGTTCCTAGCGGGCTCTACGAGCAGTACTTC
CASSQVPSGLYEQYF
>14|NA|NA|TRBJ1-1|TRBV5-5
TGTGCCAGCAGCTCGGCCCCGGGGGTCACTGAAGCTTTCTTT
CASSSAPGVTEAFF
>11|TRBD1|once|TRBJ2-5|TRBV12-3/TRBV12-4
TGTGCCAGCAGTTTCTCACAGGGGGAGTTCTTC
CASSFSQGEFF
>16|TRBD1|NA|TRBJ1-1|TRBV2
TGTGCCAGCAGGGGACGGACAGGGGCGGTCGACACTGAAGCTTTCTTT
CASRGRTGAVDTEAFF
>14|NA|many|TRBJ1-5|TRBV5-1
TGCGCCAGCAGCTTGGAAAGCCCCGATCAGCCCCAGCATTTT
CASSLESPDQPQHF
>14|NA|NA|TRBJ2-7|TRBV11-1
TGTGCCAGCAGCTTAGCGACCGTGGGGTACGAGCAGTACTTC
CASSLATVGYEQYF
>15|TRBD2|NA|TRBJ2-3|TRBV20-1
TGCAGTGCAAAGCCGGGACTAGCGGTCGGAGATACGCAGTATTTT
CSAKPGLAVGDTQYF
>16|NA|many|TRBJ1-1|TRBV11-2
TGTGCCAGCAGCTTAGAGGCACTCACGGGGGACACTGAAGCTTTCTTT
CASSLEALTGDTEAFF
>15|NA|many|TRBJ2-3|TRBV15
TGTGCCACCAGCAGAGATAAGGTCTTCACAGATACGCAGTATTTT
CATSRDKVFTDTQYF
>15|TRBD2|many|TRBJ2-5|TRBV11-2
TGTGCCAGCAGCTCATTAGCGGGAGACTCAGAGACCCAGTACTTC
CASSSLAGDSETQYF
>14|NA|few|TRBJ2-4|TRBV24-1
TGTGCCACCAGTGGTGCGGGGACAGAAAACATTCAGTACTTC
CATSGAGTENIQYF
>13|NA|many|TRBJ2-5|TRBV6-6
TGTGCCAGCAGAAGACTAGACGGAGAGACCCAGTACTTC
CASRRLDGETQYF
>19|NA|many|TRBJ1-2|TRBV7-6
TGTGCCAGCAGCACAAACCCCGGAGCGCCTACCCAATATAACTATGGCTACACCTTC
CASSTNPGAPTQYNYGYTF
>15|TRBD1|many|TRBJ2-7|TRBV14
TGTGCCAGCAGCCATAGGACAGGGGAAGGCTACGAGCAGTACTTC
CASSHRTGEGYEQYF
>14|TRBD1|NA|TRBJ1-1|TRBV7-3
TGTGCCTGGAGTCCCGGGACAGGGCGCACTGAAGCTTTCTTT
CAWSPGTGRTEAFF
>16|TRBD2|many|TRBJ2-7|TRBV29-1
TGCAGCGTTGAAACCCCCGGGCTAGCGGGAGCGGACGAGCAGTACTTC
CSVETPGLAGADEQYF
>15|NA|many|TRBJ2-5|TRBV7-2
TGTGCCAGCAGCTTAGCGCCCTTACTACAAGAGACCCAGTACTTC
CASSLAPLLQETQYF
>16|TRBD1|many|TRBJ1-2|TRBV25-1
TGTGCCAGCAGCGCGGCTTGGGACAGGGTATCAGAAGGCTACACCTTC
CASSAAWDRVSEGYTF
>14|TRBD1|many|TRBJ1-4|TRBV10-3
TGTGCCATCAGTGAGTCCAGGGGGAATGAAAAACTGTTTTTT
CAISESRGNEKLFF